Reported below is one T cell receptor (beta chain). Its antigen remains unknown. The data were obtained in a study of blood T cells in healthy people across ages. Notes on the study in general: Both naive CD4+ cell counts and diversity were greater in long-lived donors than in aged donors. Diversity of TCR beta per million T cells declined in a roughly linear way with age.

V lost 8 bases and J 1 base, leaving 9 bases between the germline ends. Germline assignment: CDR1 MNHNY and CDR2 SVGAGI (reference sequence). The CDR3 runs to 13 residues. Sample-barcoded 5' priming and a J-beta primer mix drove a second PCR of 7 to 11 cycles. A tag from a template-switch adaptor with 12 random nucleotides marked each cDNA molecule. TCRdb recomputed calls from the 5' RACE reads with MiXCR, one row per CDR3 protein. The sample includes 700,000 to 1,000,000 distinct CDR3 sequences, under 45% of them seen just once. The specimen sequenced was blood. This chain uses TRBV6-6 with TRBJ2-4; D is unresolved. The sequence came from a man in his 60s in good health. The CDR3, as DNA: TGTGCCAGCCTTGAGAATGCCAAAAACATTCAGTACTTC. It codes for CASLENAKNIQYF.